The rows below give T cell receptor beta chains drawn from one sample of a study of beta chain features in type 1 diabetes. Measured with immunoSEQ multiplex PCR; TCRdb has only the in-frame clones, and not every one. The data show about 740,000 clones, roughly 13% seen once. The specimen sequenced was naive CD4+ T cells from blood. The receptors here all came from a man younger than 30 with type 1 diabetes. CDR3s include the opening cysteine and the closing phenylalanine or tryptophan. Some rows have no size entry. The others give once, few or many, or a class for an expanded clone.

V gene: TRBV29-1
clone size: NA
CDR3 protein: CSVGRRDRGRNTEAFF

V gene: TRBV4-1
clone size: NA
CDR3 protein: CASSQVGDRWDYGYTF

V gene: TRBV4-1
clone size: NA
CDR3 protein: CASSQTGGGVTSKNIQYF

V gene: TRBV6-1
clone size: NA
CDR3 protein: CASSERALSGGADSEQYF

V gene: TRBV28
clone size: few
CDR3 protein: CATRGTGDEQYF

V gene: TRBV6-6
clone size: NA
CDR3 protein: CASSLSSSGNTIYF

V gene: TRBV2
clone size: NA
CDR3 protein: CASTPQLFPNEKLFF

V gene: TRBV10-3
clone size: few
CDR3 protein: CAITTGGGNSPLHF

V gene: TRBV5-1
clone size: NA
CDR3 protein: CASSLIGTVTYEQYF

V gene: TRBV2
clone size: few
CDR3 protein: CASSAGQLTEAFF

V gene: TRBV29-1
clone size: few
CDR3 protein: CSVGGSNQPQHF

V gene: TRBV19
clone size: NA
CDR3 protein: CASTPDSVYGYTF

V gene: TRBV7-9
clone size: NA
CDR3 protein: CASRARTTSYEQYF

V gene: TRBV6-1
clone size: NA
CDR3 protein: CASLPEYSNQPQHF

V gene: TRBV28
clone size: few
CDR3 protein: CASSAPGRGQYF

V gene: TRBV7-9
clone size: NA
CDR3 protein: CASRTSRGGAYEQYF

V gene: TRBV5-4
clone size: NA
CDR3 protein: CASSQGTGEDYEQYF